These 21 T cell receptor beta chains share one sample of origin, sequenced in a study of beta chain features in type 1 diabetes. Study-level results: In every one of the four CD4+ subsets, TCRB CDR3s were moderately but significantly shorter in Type 1 diabetes patients.

The entirety of the isolated RNA underwent reverse transcription, so expressed TCRB transcripts were sequenced. Sequenced by immunoSEQ multiplex PCR; TCRdb stores in-frame clones only, minus some. The table includes a few hundred thousand clones, over 11% detected once. These receptors' antigens are unknown. The sequencing sample was made of naive CD4+ T cells from blood. All receptors come from a man aged 25 to 45 with type 1 diabetes.

This clone was counted a few times. The rearrangement joins TRBV14 to TRBJ1-2, with TRBD1 matching over 9 bases. In germline, CDR1 is SGHDN, CDR2 FVKESK. V was pared by 1 base and J by 6 bases, with 3 bases of the junction left unmatched. This CDR3 has 14 amino acids. Written as DNA, the CDR3 is TGTGCCAGCAGCCAAGGGGGACAGGGAGATGGCTACACCTTC. Encoded protein: CASSQGGQGDGYTF.

V gene TRBV19 combines with J gene TRBJ2-3; the D is unclear. This CDR3 region has 13 residues. V lost 3 bases and J 5 bases, leaving 9 bases between the germline ends. Germline V gives CDR1 LNHDA, CDR2 SQIVND (reference sequence). The CDR3 loop is CASSIRRRDTQYF. CDR3 bases: TGTGCCAGTAGTATCCGAAGGAGAGATACGCAGTATTTT.

This clone was counted only a few times. The chain combines TRBV7-7 with TRBJ2-7, with 7 bases that match TRBD1. V trimming: 5 bases; J trimming: 6 bases; junction bases outside the gene matches: 10. This CDR3 has 14 amino acids. The germline V gene has CDR1 SSHAT and CDR2 FNYEAQ (reference sequence). The CDR3 DNA sequence: TGTGCCAGCAGCGTAAATAGGGACAGTTCCGAGCAGTACTTC. It translates to CASSVNRDSSEQYF. The complete variable domain, with remaining parts taken from reference TRBV7-7 and TRBJ2-7, reads GAGVSQSPRYKVTKRGQDVTLRCDPISSHATLYWYQQALGQGPEFLTYFNYEAQPDKSGLPSDRFSAERPEGSISTLTIQRTEQRDSAMYRCASSVNRDSSEQYFGPGTRLTVT.

V and J are TRBV5-4 and TRBJ1-1, with a weak D call TRBD1 (6 bases). Germline V gene lookup returns CDR1 SGHNT and CDR2 YYREEE (reference sequence). V lost 4 bases and J 1 base, leaving 8 bases between the germline ends. The CDR3 contains 13 residues. This CDR3 reads CASSKGQNTEAFF. The CDR3 DNA sequence: TGTGCCAGCAGCAAGGGACAGAACACTGAAGCTTTCTTT.

The gene calls are TRBV19 and TRBJ2-7; 7 bases are a match to TRBD1. The germline gives CDR1 LNHDA, CDR2 SQIVND (reference sequence). This CDR3 region has 14 residues. The junction had 7 bases not matched to a gene; V was cut back by 3 bases and J by 5 bases. Written as DNA, the CDR3 is TGTGCCAGTAGTATTAATGACAGGGTCCACGAGCAGTACTTC. Encoded protein: CASSINDRVHEQYF.

The V call is TRBV18, the J call TRBJ2-7, with D hard to call. Trimming removed 3 bases at V and 2 bases at J, with 8 bases between. Germline CDR1 KGHSH, CDR2 LQKENI. The CDR3 has 13 amino acids. The CDR3 reads CASSPTNTYEQYF. The CDR3 DNA sequence: TGTGCCAGCTCACCGACAAATACCTACGAGCAGTACTTC.

The chain has TRBV19 and TRBJ1-1; D ambiguous. The CDR3 extends over 12 amino acids. Germline values: CDR1 LNHDA, CDR2 SQIVND (reference sequence). Trimming cost V 8 bases and J 2 bases, with 9 bases left between them. DNA of the CDR3: TGTGCCAGTGGGAGAGAAAACACTGAAGCTTTCTTT. Translated, it gives CASGRENTEAFF. Complete variable domain (other parts from reference TRBV19 and TRBJ1-1): DGGITQSPKYLFRKEGQNVTLSCEQNLNHDAMYWYRQDPGQGLRLIYYSQIVNDFQKGDIAEGYSVSREKKESFPLTVTSAQKNPTAFYLCASGRENTEAFFGQGTRLTVV.

The V call is TRBV25-1, the J call TRBJ1-5, with D possibly TRBD1 on 5 matching bases. Germline V gene lookup returns CDR1 MGHDK and CDR2 SYGVNS. This CDR3 is 16 amino acids long. V shed 5 bases and J shed 4 bases, with 18 bases lying between them. The CDR3 coding sequence is TGTGCCAGCAGTCCCGGACAAATGGTGGGAAATCAGCCCCAGCATTTT. Its translation is CASSPGQMVGNQPQHF.

This clone was detected a few times. V gene TRBV4-2 combines with J gene TRBJ1-2, with no clear D. The germline CDR1 and CDR2 sequences are LGHNA and YNFKEQ. The CDR3 is 14 amino acids. The germline V and J ends were trimmed by 5 bases and 2 bases, with 12 bases remaining between them. CDR3 sequence reads: CASSSGAGNYGYTF. The CDR3 DNA follows: TGTGCCAGCAGCTCGGGCGCGGGGAACTATGGCTACACCTTC.

The J gene is TRBJ2-3, the V gene TRBV29-1; D is undetermined. The CDR3 extends over 11 amino acids. V was clipped by 7 bases and J by 5 bases, with 10 bases between them. The germline CDR1 and CDR2 sequences are SQVTM and ANQGSEA. CDR3 region: CSGGREDTQYF. The CDR3 nucleotides read TGCAGCGGTGGTCGCGAAGATACGCAGTATTTT.

This chain connects TRBV6-6 to TRBJ1-1; 7 positions match TRBD1. Per germline, CDR1 MNHNY and CDR2 SVGAGI (reference sequence). The CDR3 contains 13 residues. The J segment lost 3 bases and the V segment lost 8 bases, leaving 6 bases of the junction unmatched. Here the CDR3 reads CASRQQGDTEAFF. In DNA, the CDR3 is TGTGCCAGCCGTCAGCAGGGGGACACTGAAGCTTTCTTT.

V is TRBV7-9 and J is TRBJ1-2; 7 bases are shared with TRBD1. V gave up 0 bases and J gave up 11 bases; unmatched junction bases: 9. Germline-derived CDR1 and CDR2 are SEHNR and FQNEAQ (reference sequence). CDR3 length: 14 residues. The CDR3 reads CASSLAPDRWGYTF. CDR3 nucleotides: TGTGCCAGCAGCTTAGCGCCGGACAGGTGGGGGTACACCTTC.

The chain employs TRBV30 and TRBJ2-1; a weak D match, TRBD2 (5 bases). V was clipped by 0 bases and J by 9 bases, with 12 bases between them. The CDR3 length is 13 residues. The germline gives CDR1 GTSNPN, CDR2 SVGIG (reference sequence). The CDR3 bases are TGTGCCTGGAGTGTAACAAGGAGCGGTGAGCAGTTCTTC. This encodes CAWSVTRSGEQFF.

Note on this clone: Other DNA sequences in this specimen translate into the identical CDR3. The genes are TRBV18 and TRBJ2-1, with 9 bases lining up with TRBD2. CDR1 and CDR2 (germline): KGHSH, LQKENI. V lost 3 bases, J lost 4 bases, and 4 bases stayed unmatched. CDR3 size: 15 residues. The CDR3 here is CASSPGLADYNEQFF. The CDR3 DNA reads as TGTGCCAGCTCACCGGGACTAGCAGATTACAATGAGCAGTTCTTC.

The rearrangement joins TRBV18 to TRBJ2-1, with D tentatively TRBD1 (5 bases). The CDR3 totals 16 residues. From germline, CDR1 is KGHSH and CDR2 LQKENI. Trimming took 3 bases from V and 5 from J, leaving 17 bases between them. The CDR3 sequence: CASSPGRQSSNNEQFF. The CDR3 DNA sequence: TGTGCCAGCTCACCGGGTAGACAGTCATCGAACAATGAGCAGTTCTTC.

This clone was picked up a small number of times. J is TRBJ2-2 and V is TRBV5-1, with unresolved D. This CDR3 comprises 15 residues. Germline V gene data show CDR1 as SGHRS and CDR2 as YFSETQ. Deletions cut 0 bases from V and 1 base from J, with 7 bases between. The CDR3 is CASSLVQLNTGELFF. In DNA, the CDR3 is TGCGCCAGCAGCTTGGTCCAGTTGAACACCGGGGAGCTGTTTTTT.

The V and J genes are TRBV21-1 and TRBJ2-2; TRBD2 is taken as the D call from the table, unchecked against the DNA. TRBV21-1 constitutes a pseudogene. This CDR3 has 16 amino acids. The CDR3 region is CASSRGGDLFPGELFF. In DNA form, the CDR3 reads TGTGCCAGCAGCAGGGGGGGAGACTTGTTCCCCGGGGAGCTGTTTTTT.

This chain joins TRBV11-2 and TRBJ2-5; 7 nucleotides agree with TRBD1. V lost 3 bases, J lost 2 bases, and 6 bases stayed unmatched. This CDR3 spans 15 amino acids. Looked up from germline, CDR1 is SGHAT and CDR2 is FQNNGV. CDR3 amino acids: CASSFVTGWQETQYF. Written as DNA, the CDR3 is TGTGCCAGCAGCTTCGTGACAGGGTGGCAAGAGACCCAGTACTTC.

This clone was recorded once. The chain couples TRBV30 to TRBJ1-2, with D maybe TRBD1 (5 bases). The CDR3 spans 12 residues. Germline CDR1 GTSNPN, CDR2 SVGIG (reference sequence). Trimming shortened V by 0 bases and J by 11 bases, and 13 bases separated the two germline ends. In nucleotides, the CDR3 is TGTGCCTGGAGTGTCCCCAGTAGGGGTTACACCTTC. It translates to CAWSVPSRGYTF.

The J gene is TRBJ2-3, the V gene TRBV25-1; TRBD2 aligns across 10 bases. CDR3 length: 17 residues. V was clipped by 3 bases and J by 8 bases; unmatched bases: 14. CDR1 is MGHDK and CDR2 is SYGVNS in the germline V gene. The DNA for the CDR3 is TGTGCCAGCAGTGACCGGGGGCTAGCGGGAGTAACCGGTACGCAGTATTTT. Translation gives CASSDRGLAGVTGTQYF.

The V and J genes are TRBV5-6 and TRBJ1-1; 7 nucleotides align to TRBD1. Germline V gene lookup returns CDR1 SGHDT and CDR2 YYEEEE. This CDR3 region has 14 residues. Trimming at V came to 0 bases and at J to 5 bases, leaving 4 bases not matched to a gene. The CDR3 DNA reads as TGTGCCAGCAGCTTGGACAGGGGATGGACTGAAGCTTTCTTT. Protein product: CASSLDRGWTEAFF. The variable domain in full, with the rest retrieved from reference TRBV5-6 and TRBJ1-1, is DAGVTQSPTHLIKTRGQQVTLRCSPKSGHDTVSWYQQALGQGPQFIFQYYEEEERQRGNFPDRFSGHQFPNYSSELNVNALLLGDSALYLCASSLDRGWTEAFFGQGTRLTVV.